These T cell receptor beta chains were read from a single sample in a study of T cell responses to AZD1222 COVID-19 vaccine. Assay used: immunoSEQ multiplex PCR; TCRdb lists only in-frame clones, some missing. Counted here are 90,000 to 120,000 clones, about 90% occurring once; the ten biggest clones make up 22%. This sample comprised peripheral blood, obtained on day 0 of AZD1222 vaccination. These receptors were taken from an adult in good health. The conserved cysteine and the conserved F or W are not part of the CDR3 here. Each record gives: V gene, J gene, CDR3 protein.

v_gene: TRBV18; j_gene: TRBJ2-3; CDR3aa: ASSVGSRADTQY
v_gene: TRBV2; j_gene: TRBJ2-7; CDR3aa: ASSLEVYYEQY
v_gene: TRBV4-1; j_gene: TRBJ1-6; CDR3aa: ASSQTPGDNSPLH
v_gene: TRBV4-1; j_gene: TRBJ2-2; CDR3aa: ASSHPTDANTGELF
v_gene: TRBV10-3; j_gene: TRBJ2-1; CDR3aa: AISESRPNEQF
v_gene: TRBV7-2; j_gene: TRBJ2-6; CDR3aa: ASSLISGANVLT
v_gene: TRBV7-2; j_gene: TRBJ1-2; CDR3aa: ASSLQSFYGYT
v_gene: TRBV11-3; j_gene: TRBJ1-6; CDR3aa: ASSLGGNSPLH
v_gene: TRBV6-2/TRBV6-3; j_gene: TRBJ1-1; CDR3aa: ASSYGPQGTTEAF
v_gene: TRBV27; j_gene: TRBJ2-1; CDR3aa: ASSLYGGATSYNEQF
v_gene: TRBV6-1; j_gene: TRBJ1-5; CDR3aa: ASSETPYQPQH
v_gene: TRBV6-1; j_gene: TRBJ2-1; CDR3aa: ASSEMGQGYNEQF
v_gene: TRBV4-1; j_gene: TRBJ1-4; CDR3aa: ASSQDRDINEKLF
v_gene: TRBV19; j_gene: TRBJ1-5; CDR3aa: ASFSPSAGSNQPQH
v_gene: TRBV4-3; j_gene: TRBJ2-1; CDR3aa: ASSQGKDINEQF
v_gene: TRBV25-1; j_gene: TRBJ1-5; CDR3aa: ASSEAGLNQPQH
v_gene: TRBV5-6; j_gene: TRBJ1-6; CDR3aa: ASSLVRGTNSPLH
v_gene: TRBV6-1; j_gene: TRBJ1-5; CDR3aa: ASSGNPGGGGQPQH
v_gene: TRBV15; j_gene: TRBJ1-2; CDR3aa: ATSRADIRGMNYT
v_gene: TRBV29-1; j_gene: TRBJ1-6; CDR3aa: SVRTGANSPLH
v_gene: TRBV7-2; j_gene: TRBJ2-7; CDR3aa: ASSLIPGGGFEQY
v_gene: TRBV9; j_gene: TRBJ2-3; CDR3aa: ASSTEQGFYTQY
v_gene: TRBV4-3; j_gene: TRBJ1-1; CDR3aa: ASSQGYRARGTEAF